A single T cell receptor (beta chain) is shown here with its context. Methods used by the authors: How many nucleated cells were present was estimated from reference gene primer amplification. Sequenced by immunoSEQ multiplex PCR; TCRdb stores in-frame clones only, minus some. For V, J and clone size, that table is used; D and trimming come from the DNA. The sample includes under 85,000 clones, approximately 87% of them seen just once. V was shortened by 4 bases and J by 3 bases, with 4 bases between the two germline ends. Germline V CDR1 and CDR2: SGHNT, YYREEE (reference sequence). There are 12 residues in the CDR3. This entry belongs to a study of blood T cell repertoires in COVID-19. Study-wide context: Specimens from acute and convalescent COVID-19 originated in the United States, Italy and Spain. The cDNA or gDNA used as material had been derived from T cells, B-cell-depleted T cells, or PBMCs.

The receptor's source is a man older than 75 in a cohort sampled during active COVID-19. The rearrangement uses TRBV5-4 and TRBJ2-2, with unresolved D. Sequencing was performed on peripheral blood. CDR3 sequence (DNA): TGTGCCAGCAGCCTCGACACCGGGGAGCTGTTTTTT. This translates into CASSLDTGELFF.